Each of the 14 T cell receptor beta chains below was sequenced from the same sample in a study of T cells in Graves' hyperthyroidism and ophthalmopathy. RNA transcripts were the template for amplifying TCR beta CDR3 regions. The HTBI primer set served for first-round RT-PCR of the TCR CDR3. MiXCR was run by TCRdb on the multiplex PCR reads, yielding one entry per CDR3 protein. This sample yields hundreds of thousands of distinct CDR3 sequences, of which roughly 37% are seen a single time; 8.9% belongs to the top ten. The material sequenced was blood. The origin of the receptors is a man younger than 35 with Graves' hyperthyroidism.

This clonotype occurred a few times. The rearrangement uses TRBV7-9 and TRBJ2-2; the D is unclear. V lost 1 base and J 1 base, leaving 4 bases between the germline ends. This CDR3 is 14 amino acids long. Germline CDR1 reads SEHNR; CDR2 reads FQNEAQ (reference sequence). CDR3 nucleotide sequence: TGTGCCAGCAGCTTAGAGCGGAACACCGGGGAGCTGTTTTTT. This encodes CASSLERNTGELFF.

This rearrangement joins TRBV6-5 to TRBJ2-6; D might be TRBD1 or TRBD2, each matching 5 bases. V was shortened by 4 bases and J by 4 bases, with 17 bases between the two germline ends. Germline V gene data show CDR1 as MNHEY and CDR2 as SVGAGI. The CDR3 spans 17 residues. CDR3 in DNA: TGTGCCAGCAGTTTCGAACTGGGGGTGGCAGGGGCCAACGTCCTGACTTTC. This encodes CASSFELGVAGANVLTF.

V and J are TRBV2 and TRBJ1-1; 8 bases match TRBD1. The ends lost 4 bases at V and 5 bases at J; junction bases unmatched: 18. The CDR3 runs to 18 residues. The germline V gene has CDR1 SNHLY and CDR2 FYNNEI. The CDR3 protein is CASSGGQGPTVRGTEAFF. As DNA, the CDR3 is TGTGCCAGCAGTGGAGGACAGGGCCCGACCGTCCGAGGAACTGAAGCTTTCTTT.

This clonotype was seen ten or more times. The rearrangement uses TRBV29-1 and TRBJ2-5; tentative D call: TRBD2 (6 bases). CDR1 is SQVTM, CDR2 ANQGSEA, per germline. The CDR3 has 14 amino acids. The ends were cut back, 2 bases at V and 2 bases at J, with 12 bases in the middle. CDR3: CSVEMRGEQETQYF. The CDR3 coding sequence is TGCAGCGTTGAAATGCGGGGCGAACAAGAGACCCAGTACTTC.

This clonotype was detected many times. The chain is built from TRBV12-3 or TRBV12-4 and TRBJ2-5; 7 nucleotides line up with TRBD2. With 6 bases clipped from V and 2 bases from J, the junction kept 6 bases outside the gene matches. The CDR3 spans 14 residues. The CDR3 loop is CASSPAGLQETQYF. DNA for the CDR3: TGTGCCAGCAGCCCAGCGGGGCTACAAGAGACCCAGTACTTC.

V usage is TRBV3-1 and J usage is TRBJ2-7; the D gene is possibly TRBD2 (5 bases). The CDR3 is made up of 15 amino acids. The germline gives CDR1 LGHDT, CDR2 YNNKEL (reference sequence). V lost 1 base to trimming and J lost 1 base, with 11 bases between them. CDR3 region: CASSQASLASYEQYF. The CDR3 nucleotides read TGTGCCAGCAGCCAAGCTTCCCTAGCTTCCTACGAGCAGTACTTC.

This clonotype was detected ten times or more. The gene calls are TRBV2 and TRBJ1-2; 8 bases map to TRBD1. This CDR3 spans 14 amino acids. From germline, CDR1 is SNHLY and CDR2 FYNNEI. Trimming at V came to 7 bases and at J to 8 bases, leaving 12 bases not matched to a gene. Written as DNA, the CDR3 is TGTGCCAGCAAACCCGCCAGGGGGCCGGGGGGCTACACCTTC. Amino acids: CASKPARGPGGYTF.

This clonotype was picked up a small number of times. Here the CDR3 reads CASSPWGGTTEAFF. The CDR3, as DNA: TGTGCCAGCAGTCCCTGGGGGGGAACCACTGAAGCTTTCTTT. This chain links TRBV6-5 with TRBJ1-1; TRBD1 might be the D (5 bases). CDR1 is MNHEY, CDR2 SVGAGI, per germline. The CDR3 runs to 14 residues. Trimming took 5 bases from V and 4 from J, leaving 14 bases between them.

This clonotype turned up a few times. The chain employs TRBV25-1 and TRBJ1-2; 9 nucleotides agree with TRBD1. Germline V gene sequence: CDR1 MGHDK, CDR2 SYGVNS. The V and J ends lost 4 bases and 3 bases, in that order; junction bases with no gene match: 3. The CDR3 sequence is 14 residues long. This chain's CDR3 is CASSVTGGHYGYTF. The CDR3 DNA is TGTGCCAGCAGTGTGACAGGGGGTCACTATGGCTACACCTTC.

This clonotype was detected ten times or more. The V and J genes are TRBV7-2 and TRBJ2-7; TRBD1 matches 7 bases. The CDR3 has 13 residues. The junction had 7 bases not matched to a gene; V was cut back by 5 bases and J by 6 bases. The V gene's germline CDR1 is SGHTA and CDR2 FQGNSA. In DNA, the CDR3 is TGTGCCAGCAGCATAATAGAGGGGGCCGAGCAGTACTTC. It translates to CASSIIEGAEQYF.

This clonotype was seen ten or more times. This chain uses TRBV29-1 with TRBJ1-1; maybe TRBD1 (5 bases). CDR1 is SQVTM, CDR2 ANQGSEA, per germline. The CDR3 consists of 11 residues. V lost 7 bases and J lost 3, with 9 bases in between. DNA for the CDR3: TGCAGCGGCGGGGGGTACACTGAAGCTTTCTTT. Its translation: CSGGGYTEAFF.

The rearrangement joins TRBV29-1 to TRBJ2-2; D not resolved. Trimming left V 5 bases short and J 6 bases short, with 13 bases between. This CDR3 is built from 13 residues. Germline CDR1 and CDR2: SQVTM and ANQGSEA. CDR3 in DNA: TGCAGCGTTCGAGGCGTGAAACCCGGGGAGCTGTTTTTT. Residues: CSVRGVKPGELFF.

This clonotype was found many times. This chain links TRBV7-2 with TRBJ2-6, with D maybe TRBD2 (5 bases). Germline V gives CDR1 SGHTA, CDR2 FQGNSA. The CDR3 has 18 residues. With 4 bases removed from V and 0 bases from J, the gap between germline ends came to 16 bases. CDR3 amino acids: CASSSAYSGSSGANVLTF. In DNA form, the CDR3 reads TGTGCCAGCAGCTCGGCATACTCGGGGAGCTCTGGGGCCAACGTCCTGACTTTC.

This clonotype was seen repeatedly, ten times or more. The CDR3: CSVEDSLAGITYEQYF. For the CDR3, the DNA is TGCAGCGTTGAAGATTCACTAGCGGGTATTACCTACGAGCAGTACTTC. V usage is TRBV29-1 and J usage is TRBJ2-7; 9 bases are a match to TRBD2. Germline V gene sequence: CDR1 SQVTM, CDR2 ANQGSEA. V shed 0 bases and J 2 bases; nucleotides not matched to a gene: 8. The CDR3 length is 16 residues.